Following are 24 T cell receptor beta chains from one sample sequenced in a study of T cell changes during pregnancy in multiple sclerosis. Sequencing was performed with immunoSEQ multiplex PCR; in TCRdb, only in-frame clones are kept and a portion is missing. The sample consists of approximately 92,000 clones, 92% of them appearing once. Source: peripheral blood, taken in the first trimester of pregnancy. The receptor source for this set is a female donor with multiple sclerosis, enrolled in a pregnancy study.

The sample holds one count of this clone. The chain recombines TRBV6-5 with TRBJ2-3, with 9 positions matching TRBD2. The CDR3 is 16 amino acids. The V gene end was trimmed by 2 bases and the J gene end by 2 bases; junction bases not matched to a gene: 5. CDR1 is MNHEY, CDR2 SVGAGI, per germline. Here the CDR3 DNA reads TGTGCCAGCAGTTACGCGACTAGCGGATACACAGATACGCAGTATTTT. It specifies CASSYATSGYTDTQYF.

This clone has only a few counts. The chain employs TRBV11-2 and TRBJ2-7; a possible D gene is TRBD1 (5 bases). With 0 bases removed from V and 0 bases from J, the gap between germline ends came to 21 bases. The germline CDR1 and CDR2 sequences are SGHAT and FQNNGV. The CDR3 covers 19 residues. The CDR3 DNA is TGTGCCAGCAGCTTAGATCTTGGGGCAGGGTACTCGAGCTCCTACGAGCAGTACTTC. Encoded protein: CASSLDLGAGYSSSYEQYF. The whole variable domain, remainder taken from reference TRBV11-2 and TRBJ2-7, is EAGVAQSPRYKIIEKRQSVAFWCNPISGHATLYWYQQILGQGPKLLIQFQNNGVVDDSQLPKDRFSAERLKGVDSTLKIQPAKLEDSAVYLCASSLDLGAGYSSSYEQYFGPGTRLTVT.

The V and J genes are TRBV5-5 and TRBJ1-2, with TRBD1 as a possible D gene (6 bases). CDR1 is SGHKS and CDR2 is YYEKEE in the germline V gene (reference sequence). The V and J ends lost 0 bases and 3 bases respectively, with 12 bases between them. This CDR3 contains 15 residues. The CDR3 DNA is TGTGCCAGCAGCTTGGGACCGGCAGGGGACTATGGCTACACCTTC. This codes for CASSLGPAGDYGYTF.

The J gene is TRBJ1-1, the V gene TRBV10-3, with 10 bases matching TRBD1. CDR3 length: 15 residues. Germline-derived CDR1 and CDR2 are ENHRY and SYGVKD. V gave up 0 bases and J gave up 5 bases; unmatched junction bases: 3. This CDR3 is CAISESTGGLTEAFF. For the CDR3, the DNA is TGTGCCATCAGTGAGTCGACAGGGGGCTTGACTGAAGCTTTCTTT.

The CDR3 sequence is CASSSRGTGSYGYTF. The CDR3, as DNA: TGTGCCAGCAGCTCTAGAGGGACAGGGTCCTATGGCTACACCTTC. V is TRBV9 and J is TRBJ1-2; 9 nucleotides match TRBD1. Germline loops: CDR1 SGDLS, CDR2 YYNGEE. The CDR3 contains 15 residues. V was pared by 4 bases and J by 4 bases, with 8 bases of the junction left unmatched.

V gene TRBV9 combines with J gene TRBJ1-1; no clear D gene. Deletions cut 0 bases from V and 2 bases from J, with 5 bases between. Looked up from germline, CDR1 is SGDLS and CDR2 is YYNGEE. CDR3 length equals 13 residues. The CDR3 sequence is CASSVGHNTEAFF. The CDR3 bases are TGTGCCAGCAGCGTAGGACATAACACTGAAGCTTTCTTT.

V usage is TRBV28 and J usage is TRBJ1-2; possibly TRBD1 for D (5 bases). The CDR3 length is 13 residues. Trimming left V 1 base short and J 4 bases short, with 7 bases between. CDR1 is MDHEN and CDR2 is SYDVKM in the germline V gene. The CDR3: CASSLSDSYGYTF. DNA of the CDR3: TGTGCCAGCAGTTTATCCGACAGCTATGGCTACACCTTC.

The rearrangement uses TRBV7-9 and TRBJ1-1; D might be TRBD1 (5 bases). V was cut by 5 bases and J by 8 bases, with 12 bases left in between. CDR3 length: 12 residues. Germline V gene sequence: CDR1 SEHNR, CDR2 FQNEAQ (reference sequence). The DNA of the CDR3 is TGTGCCAGCAGCCCCCTCGCAGGGGAAGCTTTCTTT. Translated, it gives CASSPLAGEAFF.

The chain employs TRBV7-9 and TRBJ1-1; D perhaps matches TRBD1 (5 bases). There are 12 residues in the CDR3. Trimming stripped 1 base from V and 11 bases from J, with 11 bases between. Germline values: CDR1 SEHNR, CDR2 FQNEAQ (reference sequence). In DNA form, the CDR3 reads TGTGCCAGCAGCTTAGAGGCGGGGGAGGCTTTCTTT. Its protein product is CASSLEAGEAFF.

In regard to this clone: Other DNA sequences from this sample encode an identical CDR3 as well. The chain uses TRBV9 and TRBJ2-1; no firm D call. Germline CDR1 SGDLS, CDR2 YYNGEE. CDR3 size: 13 residues. With 0 bases removed from V and 7 bases from J, the gap between germline ends came to 8 bases. CDR3 bases: TGTGCCAGCAGCGTAGAGCGTGGAAATGAGCAGTTCTTC. Protein sequence: CASSVERGNEQFF.

The gene calls are TRBV7-9 and TRBJ1-5; D unclear. The CDR3 length is 16 residues. V was clipped by 1 base and J by 3 bases, with 13 bases between them. Germline values: CDR1 SEHNR, CDR2 FQNEAQ (reference sequence). CDR3 sequence reads: CASSLEFGSVNQPQHF. The CDR3 nucleotides read TGTGCCAGCAGCTTAGAGTTTGGCAGCGTCAATCAGCCCCAGCATTTT.

The chain is built from TRBV7-9 and TRBJ2-7, with TRBD1 matching over 9 bases. The trim removed 4 bases at V and 5 bases at J, leaving 6 bases unmatched. Per the germline V gene, CDR1 is SEHNR and CDR2 is FQNEAQ (reference sequence). This CDR3 is built from 14 residues. The CDR3 sequence: CASSSGQGGDEQYF. CDR3 in DNA: TGTGCCAGCAGCTCGGGACAGGGAGGCGACGAGCAGTACTTC.

Here the CDR3 reads CASVAPKNTEAFF. CDR3 sequence (DNA): TGTGCCAGCGTGGCCCCGAAGAACACTGAAGCTTTCTTT. The chain links TRBV28 to TRBJ1-1, with unresolved D. The germline V gene has CDR1 MDHEN and CDR2 SYDVKM. With 8 bases removed from V and 1 base from J, the gap between germline ends came to 11 bases. The CDR3 contains 13 residues. Looking up the rest from reference TRBV28 and TRBJ1-1 gives the full variable domain: DVKVTQSSRYLVKRTGEKVFLECVQDMDHENMFWYRQDPGLGLRLIYFSYDVKMKEKGDIPEGYSVSREKKERFSLILESASTNQTSMYLCASVAPKNTEAFFGQGTRLTVV.

This chain joins TRBV28 and TRBJ1-5; unclear D gene. Per germline, CDR1 MDHEN and CDR2 SYDVKM. The CDR3 covers 16 residues. Trimming cost V 3 bases and J 3 bases, with 15 bases left between them. The CDR3 DNA reads TGTGCCAGCAGTTTGAGGGTGACAAGTCTCAATCAGCCCCAGCATTTT. It specifies CASSLRVTSLNQPQHF.

This clone was counted once. The rearrangement joins TRBV27 to TRBJ2-7; a weak D match, TRBD1 (6 bases). V lost 6 bases to trimming and J lost 6 bases, with 18 bases between them. The germline V gene encodes CDR1 MNHEY and CDR2 SMNVEV (reference sequence). This CDR3 comprises 14 residues. CDR3 in amino acids: CASRGAGAWTEQYF. In DNA, the CDR3 is TGTGCCAGCAGGGGGGCAGGGGCCTGGACCGAGCAGTACTTC.

The chain couples TRBV28 to TRBJ1-5; D ambiguous. CDR1 is MDHEN, CDR2 SYDVKM, per germline. Trimming left V 2 bases short and J 2 bases short, with 10 bases between. CDR3 length equals 15 residues. DNA of the CDR3: TGTGCCAGCAGTTTAACGGGGTTGGGCAATCAGCCCCAGCATTTT. Its protein product is CASSLTGLGNQPQHF.

The chain carries TRBV6-1 and TRBJ1-5; TRBD1 aligns across 10 bases. Germline lookup yields CDR1 MNHNS and CDR2 SASEGT. Germline trimming cut 2 bases from V and 4 bases from J; bases unmatched to any gene: 8. This CDR3 has 17 amino acids. The CDR3 reads CASSESPRTGGNQPQHF. CDR3 DNA sequence: TGTGCCAGCAGTGAATCCCCAAGGACAGGGGGGAATCAGCCCCAGCATTTT.

The chain uses TRBV11-3 and TRBJ2-1, with 8 bases lining up with TRBD1. Germline V CDR1 and CDR2: SGHNT, YENEEA. J was trimmed by 4 bases and V by 5 bases; bases with no gene match: 7. The CDR3 has 15 amino acids. The CDR3 bases are TGTGCCAGCAGCGATTGGCAGGGGGCTTACAATGAGCAGTTCTTC. It encodes CASSDWQGAYNEQFF.

The J gene is TRBJ1-3, the V gene TRBV11-2; D may be TRBD1 (5 bases). CDR3 size: 14 residues. Trimming pared 1 base from V and 8 bases from J, leaving 12 bases between. CDR1 and CDR2 (germline): SGHAT, FQNNGV. The CDR3 DNA reads as TGTGCCAGCAGCTTAGGGGCGAGGGACTACACCATATATTTT. Its protein is CASSLGARDYTIYF.

This chain connects TRBV19 to TRBJ2-2; D remains ambiguous. Germline loops: CDR1 LNHDA, CDR2 SQIVND (reference sequence). Trimming pared 1 base from V and 6 bases from J, leaving 3 bases between. The CDR3 runs 12 residues. This CDR3 reads CASSIGPGELFF. Written as DNA, the CDR3 is TGTGCCAGTAGTATAGGGCCCGGGGAGCTGTTTTTT.

The rearrangement links TRBV11-2 to TRBJ2-7, with D maybe TRBD1 (5 bases). Germline V lookup: CDR1 SGHAT, CDR2 FQNNGV. V gave up 2 bases and J gave up 5 bases, with 13 bases separating them. This CDR3 is built from 14 residues. The CDR3 coding sequence is TGTGCCAGCAGCTTACAGGGTAGTATTGACGAGCAGTACTTC. Translating gives CASSLQGSIDEQYF.

This sequence joins TRBV6-5 and TRBJ2-7, with a weak D call TRBD1 (5 bases). Germline loops: CDR1 MNHEY, CDR2 SVGAGI. This CDR3 spans 11 amino acids. Trimming took 2 bases from V and 6 from J, leaving 5 bases between them. The CDR3 nucleotides are TGTGCCAGCAGTTACAGGGGCGAGCAGTACTTC. It is translated as CASSYRGEQYF.

The CDR3: CAWSSSGSYEQYF. The CDR3, as DNA: TGTGCCTGGAGTTCGAGCGGCTCCTACGAGCAGTACTTC. The chain combines TRBV30 with TRBJ2-7, with D possibly matching TRBD2 (5 bases). Germline CDR1 GTSNPN, CDR2 SVGIG (reference sequence). The CDR3 is made up of 13 amino acids. V lost 2 bases, J lost 0 bases, and 8 bases lay in between.

V usage is TRBV29-1 and J usage is TRBJ1-1; D gene uncertain. V lost 1 base and J lost 10, with 13 bases in between. The germline V gene has CDR1 SQVTM and CDR2 ANQGSEA. The CDR3 has 12 amino acids. The CDR3 region has the DNA TGCAGCGTTGAAGTACCGCCAGAATCAGCTTTCTTT. It is translated as CSVEVPPESAFF.